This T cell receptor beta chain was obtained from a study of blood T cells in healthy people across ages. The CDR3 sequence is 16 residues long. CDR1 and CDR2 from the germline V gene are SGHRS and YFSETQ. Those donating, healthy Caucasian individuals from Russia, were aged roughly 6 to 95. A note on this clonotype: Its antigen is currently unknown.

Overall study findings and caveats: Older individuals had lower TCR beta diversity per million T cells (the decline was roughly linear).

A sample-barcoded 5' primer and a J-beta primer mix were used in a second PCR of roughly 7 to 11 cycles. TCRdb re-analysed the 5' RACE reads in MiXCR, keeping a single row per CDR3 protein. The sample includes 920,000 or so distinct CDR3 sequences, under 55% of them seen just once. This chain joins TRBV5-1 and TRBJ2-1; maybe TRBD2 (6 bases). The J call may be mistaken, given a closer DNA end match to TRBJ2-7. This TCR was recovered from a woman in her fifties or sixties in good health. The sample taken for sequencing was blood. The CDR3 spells CASSSGPGVSYNEQYF. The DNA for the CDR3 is TGCGCCAGCAGCTCAGGACCGGGAGTCTCCTACAATGAGCAGTACTTC.